The clone carrying this T cell receptor beta chain was observed at least ten times. Its antigen is currently unknown. This record belongs to a study of breast tumors, draining lymph nodes, adjacent tissues. Overall study findings and caveats: Compared with lymph nodes, tumors were less diverse; compared with nontumor tissue, more.

Germline V gene sequence: CDR1 MRHNA, CDR2 SNTAGT. The CDR3 sequence is 15 residues long. J was trimmed by 8 bases and V by 5 bases; bases with no gene match: 4. TCRdb re-called the multiplex PCR reads through MiXCR, storing one row per CDR3 protein. The sample lists under 25,000 distinct CDR3 sequences, 43% occurring once. This receptor was obtained from a female donor with breast cancer. Some clones in this sample may be carry-over from other donors' samples. This sequence joins TRBV6-4 and TRBJ2-1; TRBD2 agrees at 15 bases. The sequencing sample was made of breast tumor tissue. CDR3 sequence (DNA): TGTGCCAGCAGTCCCGGACTAGCGGGAGGGGATGAGCAGTTCTTC. It encodes CASSPGLAGGDEQFF.